This T cell receptor (beta chain) emerged from a study of T-cell memory formation after mild COVID-19. Points from the study as a whole: Whereas later expanders leaned CD4+, clones contracting day 15 to 85 showed a balanced CD4/CD8 makeup. Contracting CD4+ clones lay largely in CM and EM, with CD8+ ones residing in EMRA. Pre-infection memory harbored some responding clones, suggesting cross-reactive memory joined.

Of note for this clonotype: Its antigen is still unknown.

TCRdb re-derived calls from the 5' RACE reads in MiXCR, one entry per CDR3 protein. The table includes about 110,000 distinct CDR3 sequences, around 14% detected once. The CDR3 is made up of 11 amino acids. Sequences were obtained from PBMCs or a T cell subset sorted from them (not recorded which). The V gene is TRBV3-2, the J gene TRBJ2-7; the table assigns TRBD1, which was not confirmed against the DNA. TRBV3-2 is flagged as a pseudogene. The sequence was obtained from a man aged 18-30 years who had mild COVID-19 (a few samples of this study predate the infection). Cell type and time point are not known. The CDR3 DNA sequence: TGTGCCAGTGATCGGGACTACGAGCAGTACTTC. It is translated as CASDRDYEQYF.